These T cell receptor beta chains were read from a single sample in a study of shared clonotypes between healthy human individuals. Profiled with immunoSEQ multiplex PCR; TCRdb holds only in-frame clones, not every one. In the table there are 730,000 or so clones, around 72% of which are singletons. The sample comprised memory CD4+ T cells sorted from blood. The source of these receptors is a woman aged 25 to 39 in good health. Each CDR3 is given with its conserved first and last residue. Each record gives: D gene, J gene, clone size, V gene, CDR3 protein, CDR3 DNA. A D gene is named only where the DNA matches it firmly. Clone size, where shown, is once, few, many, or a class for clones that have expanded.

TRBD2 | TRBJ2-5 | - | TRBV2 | CASSEAGLADQETQYF | TGTGCCAGCAGTGAAGCGGGACTAGCGGATCAAGAGACCCAGTACTTC
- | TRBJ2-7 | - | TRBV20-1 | CSASGAREQYF | TGCAGTGCTAGCGGAGCGCGCGAGCAGTACTTC
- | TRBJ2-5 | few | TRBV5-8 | CASPRRGQETQYF | TGTGCCAGCCCTCGACGGGGACAAGAGACCCAGTACTTC
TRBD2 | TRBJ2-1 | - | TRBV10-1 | CASSDGAGGNNEQFF | TGCGCCAGCAGTGACGGCGCGGGAGGGAACAATGAGCAGTTCTTC
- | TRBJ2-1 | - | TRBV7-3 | CAGSSGTPYNEQFF | TGTGCCGGCAGCTCCGGGACCCCCTACAATGAGCAGTTCTTC
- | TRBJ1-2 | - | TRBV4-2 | CASSQPTGQRSSYTF | TGTGCCAGCAGCCAGCCGACAGGACAACGATCGAGCTACACCTTC
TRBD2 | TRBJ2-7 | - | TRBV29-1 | CSVASTSGIHEQYF | TGCAGCGTTGCTTCGACTAGCGGGATACACGAGCAGTACTTC
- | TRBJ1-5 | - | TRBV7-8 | CASSLGRGGNQPQHF | TGTGCCAGCAGCTTAGGGCGGGGAGGAAATCAGCCCCAGCATTTT
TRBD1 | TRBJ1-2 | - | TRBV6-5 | CASSYRTGMEGYTF | TGTGCCAGCAGTTACCGGACAGGGATGGAGGGCTACACCTTC
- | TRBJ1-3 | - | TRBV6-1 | CASSEYGANSGNTIYF | TGTGCCAGCAGTGAATATGGGGCCAACTCTGGAAACACCATATATTTT
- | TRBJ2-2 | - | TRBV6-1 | CASRKTGLNTGELFF | TGTGCCAGCAGGAAGACAGGCCTTAACACCGGGGAGCTGTTTTTT
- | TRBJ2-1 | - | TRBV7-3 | CASSSAKAKTNEQFF | TGTGCCAGCAGCTCGGCCAAGGCTAAAACTAATGAGCAGTTCTTC
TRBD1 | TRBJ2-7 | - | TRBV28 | CASSQTGTSAYEQYF | TGTGCCAGCAGTCAGACAGGGACCTCGGCCTACGAGCAGTACTTC
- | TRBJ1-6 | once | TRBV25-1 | CASSGWGFGNSPLHF | TGTGCCAGCAGTGGGTGGGGATTCGGTAATTCACCCCTCCACTTT
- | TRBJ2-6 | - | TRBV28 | CASSTPTGANVLTF | TGTGCCAGCAGTACACCCACTGGGGCCAACGTCCTGACTTTC
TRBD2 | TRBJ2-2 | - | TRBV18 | CASSPPASGTNTGELFF | TGTGCCAGCTCACCACCGGCTAGCGGGACGAACACCGGGGAGCTGTTTTTT
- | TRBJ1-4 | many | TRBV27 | CASRRGASNEKLFF | TGTGCCAGCAGGAGAGGAGCGAGTAATGAAAAACTGTTTTTT
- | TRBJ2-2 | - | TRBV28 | CASSSPGTKNTGELFF | TGTGCCAGCAGTTCTCCTGGTACAAAGAACACCGGGGAGCTGTTTTTT
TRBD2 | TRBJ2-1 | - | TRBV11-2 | CASSFGLAGGSEQFF | TGTGCCAGCAGCTTCGGACTAGCGGGAGGATCTGAGCAGTTCTTC
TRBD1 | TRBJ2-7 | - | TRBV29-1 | CSGRDSPHEQYF | TGCAGCGGACGGGACAGCCCGCACGAGCAGTACTTC
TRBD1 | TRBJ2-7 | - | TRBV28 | CASSGQGASAYEQYF | TGTGCCAGCAGTGGACAGGGGGCTTCGGCCTACGAGCAGTACTTC
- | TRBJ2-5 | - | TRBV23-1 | CASVGGRETQYF | TGCGCCAGTGTCGGGGGTCGGGAGACCCAGTACTTC
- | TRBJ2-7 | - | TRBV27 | CASSLTVTSYEQYF | TGTGCCAGCAGTTTAACAGTCACAAGCTACGAGCAGTACTTC
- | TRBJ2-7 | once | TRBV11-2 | CASSSGPEQYF | TGTGCCAGCAGCAGCGGCCCCGAGCAGTACTTC
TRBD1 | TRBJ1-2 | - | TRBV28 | CASSLLQGGYTF | TGTGCCAGCAGTCTCTTACAGGGGGGCTACACCTTC
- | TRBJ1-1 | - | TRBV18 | CASSPEPMNTEAFF | TGTGCCAGCTCACCAGAACCCATGAACACTGAAGCTTTCTTT
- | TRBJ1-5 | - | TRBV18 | CASSPQGRLNSNQPQHF | TGTGCCAGCTCACCTCAGGGACGGCTCAATAGCAATCAGCCCCAGCATTTT
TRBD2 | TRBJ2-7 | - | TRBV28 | CASSLNSAGLDSYEQYF | TGTGCCAGCAGTTTAAATTCGGCGGGACTAGACTCCTACGAGCAGTACTTC
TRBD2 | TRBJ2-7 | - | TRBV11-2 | CASSESGRGAEQYF | TGTGCCAGCAGCGAAAGCGGGAGAGGGGCCGAGCAGTACTTC
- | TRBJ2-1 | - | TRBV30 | CAWSVALRDEQFF | TGTGCCTGGAGTGTAGCGTTGAGGGATGAGCAGTTCTTC
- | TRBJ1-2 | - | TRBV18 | CASSPPSLGSYGYTF | TGTGCCAGCTCACCACCGAGCCTCGGGAGCTATGGCTACACCTTC
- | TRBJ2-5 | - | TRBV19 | CASSRRGAETQYF | TGTGCCAGTAGTCGAAGGGGTGCGGAGACCCAGTACTTC
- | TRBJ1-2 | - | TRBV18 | CASSPPGTSGYTF | TGTGCCAGCTCACCCCCCGGGACATCTGGCTACACCTTC
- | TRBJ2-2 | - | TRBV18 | CASSPPGNWAGELFF | TGTGCCAGCTCACCACCGGGAAACTGGGCCGGGGAGCTGTTTTTT
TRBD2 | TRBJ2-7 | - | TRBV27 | CASSFGTSGWQYF | TGTGCCAGCAGTTTCGGGACTAGCGGCTGGCAGTACTTC
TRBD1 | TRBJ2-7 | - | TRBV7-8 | CASSSEQGAFSEQYF | TGTGCCAGCAGCTCCGAACAGGGGGCGTTTTCCGAGCAGTACTTC
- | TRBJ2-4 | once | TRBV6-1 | CASSGGQIAKNIQYF | TGTGCCAGCAGCGGGGGACAGATAGCCAAAAACATTCAGTACTTC
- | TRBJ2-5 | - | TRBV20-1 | CSARLETQYF | TGCAGTGCTAGATTGGAGACCCAGTACTTC
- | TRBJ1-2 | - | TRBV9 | CASSVSGHPKEGYTF | TGTGCCAGCAGCGTAAGCGGACACCCCAAGGAGGGCTACACCTTC
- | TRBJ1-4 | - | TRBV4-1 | CASSQGTQNEKLFF | TGCGCCAGCAGCCAGGGGACACAGAATGAAAAACTGTTTTTT
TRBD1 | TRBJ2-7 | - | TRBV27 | CASTSLGTATYEQYF | TGTGCCAGCACCTCTCTTGGGACAGCAACCTACGAGCAGTACTTC
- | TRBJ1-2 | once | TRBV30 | CAWSTRWGREDGYTF | TGTGCCTGGAGTACCCGTTGGGGCAGGGAGGATGGCTACACCTTC
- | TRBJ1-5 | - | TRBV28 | CASSLGRRFNQPQHF | TGTGCCAGCAGTTTGGGACGGAGATTCAATCAGCCCCAGCATTTT
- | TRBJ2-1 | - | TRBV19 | CASSIGGAETGEQFF | TGTGCCAGTAGTATCGGCGGGGCAGAGACTGGTGAGCAGTTCTTC
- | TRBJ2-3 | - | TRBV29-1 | CSVGLQSSTDTQYF | TGCAGCGTTGGACTTCAGAGTAGCACAGATACGCAGTATTTT
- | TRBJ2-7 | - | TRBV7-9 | CASSLGAPRGNQQYF | TGTGCCAGCAGCTTAGGGGCCCCCCGGGGGAACCAGCAGTACTTC
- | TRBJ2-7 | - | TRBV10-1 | CASSESLDGTYEQYF | TGCGCCAGCAGTGAGTCGCTGGACGGGACCTACGAGCAGTACTTC
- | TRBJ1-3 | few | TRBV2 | CASSKDTSGNTIYF | TGTGCCAGCAGTAAAGACACCTCTGGAAACACCATATATTTT
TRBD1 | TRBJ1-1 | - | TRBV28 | CASSRTTGGNAEAFF | TGTGCCAGCAGCCGTACGACAGGGGGGAACGCTGAAGCTTTCTTT
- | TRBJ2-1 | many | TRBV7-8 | CASSPARGRVDNEQFF | TGTGCCAGCAGCCCAGCTCGTGGGCGGGTAGACAATGAGCAGTTCTTC
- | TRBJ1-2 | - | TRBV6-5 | CASSSSPTLNYGYTF | TGTGCCAGCAGTTCCTCTCCGACCCTTAACTATGGCTACACCTTC
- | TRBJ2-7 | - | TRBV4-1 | CASSQGGLTDYEQYF | TGCGCCAGCAGCCAAGGGGGCCTGACGGACTACGAGCAGTACTTC
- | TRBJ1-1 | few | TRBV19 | CASSIEHGGSWRNTEAFF | TGTGCCAGTAGTATAGAACACGGGGGAAGTTGGAGAAACACTGAAGCTTTCTTT